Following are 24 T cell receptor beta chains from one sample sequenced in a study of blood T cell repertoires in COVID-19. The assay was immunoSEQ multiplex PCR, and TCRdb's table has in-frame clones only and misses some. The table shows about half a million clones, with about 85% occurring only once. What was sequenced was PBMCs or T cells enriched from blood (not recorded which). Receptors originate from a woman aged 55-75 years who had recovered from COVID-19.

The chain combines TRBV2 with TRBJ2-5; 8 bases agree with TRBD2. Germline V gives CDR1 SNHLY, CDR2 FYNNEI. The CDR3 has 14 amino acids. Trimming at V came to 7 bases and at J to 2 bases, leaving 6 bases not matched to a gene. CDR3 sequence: CASTRTSRQETQYF. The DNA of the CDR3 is TGTGCCAGCACCCGGACTAGCCGGCAAGAGACCCAGTACTTC.

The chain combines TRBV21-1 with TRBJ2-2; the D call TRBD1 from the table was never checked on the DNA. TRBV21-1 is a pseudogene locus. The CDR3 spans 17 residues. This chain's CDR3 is CASSTRTGRSNTGELFF. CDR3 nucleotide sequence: TGTGCCAGCAGCACTCGGACAGGGCGCTCGAACACCGGGGAGCTGTTTTTT.

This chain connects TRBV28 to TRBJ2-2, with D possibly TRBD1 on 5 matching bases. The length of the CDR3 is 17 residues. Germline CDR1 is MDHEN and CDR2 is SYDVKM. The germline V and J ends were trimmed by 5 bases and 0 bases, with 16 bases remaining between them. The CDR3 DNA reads TGTGCCAGCAGTCAAAACGACAGTCCTTCGAACACCGGGGAGCTGTTTTTT. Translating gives CASSQNDSPSNTGELFF. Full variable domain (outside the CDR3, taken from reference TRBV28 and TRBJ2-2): DVKVTQSSRYLVKRTGEKVFLECVQDMDHENMFWYRQDPGLGLRLIYFSYDVKMKEKGDIPEGYSVSREKKERFSLILESASTNQTSMYLCASSQNDSPSNTGELFFGEGSRLTVL.

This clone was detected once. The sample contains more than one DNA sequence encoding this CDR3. The CDR3: CASSLAGNQPQHF. The CDR3 bases are TGCGCCAGCAGCTTGGCCGGGAATCAGCCCCAGCATTTT. The rearrangement uses TRBV5-1 and TRBJ1-5; no clear D gene. Per the germline V gene, CDR1 is SGHRS and CDR2 is YFSETQ. The germline V and J ends were trimmed by 0 bases and 4 bases, with 5 bases remaining between them. The CDR3 covers 13 residues.

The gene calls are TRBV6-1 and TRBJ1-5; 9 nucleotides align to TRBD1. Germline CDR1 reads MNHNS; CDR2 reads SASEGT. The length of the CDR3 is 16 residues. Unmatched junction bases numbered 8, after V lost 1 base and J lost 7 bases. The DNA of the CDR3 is TGTGCCAGCAGTGAAGTGGGGACAGGGAGGAACCAGCCCCAGCATTTT. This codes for CASSEVGTGRNQPQHF.

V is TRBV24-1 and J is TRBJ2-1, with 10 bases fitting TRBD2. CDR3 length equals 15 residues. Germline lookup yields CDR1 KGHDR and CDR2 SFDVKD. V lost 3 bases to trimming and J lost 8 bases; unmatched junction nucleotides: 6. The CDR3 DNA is TGTGCCACCAGTGATAGGAGCGGGGGGGCGTATGAGCAGTTCTTC. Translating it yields CATSDRSGGAYEQFF.

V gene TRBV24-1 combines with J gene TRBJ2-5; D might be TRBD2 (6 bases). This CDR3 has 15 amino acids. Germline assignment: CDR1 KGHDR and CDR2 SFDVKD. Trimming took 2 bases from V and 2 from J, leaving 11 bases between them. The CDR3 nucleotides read TGTGCCACCAGTGATTATGGGACTTCGCAAGAGACCCAGTACTTC. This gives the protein CATSDYGTSQETQYF.

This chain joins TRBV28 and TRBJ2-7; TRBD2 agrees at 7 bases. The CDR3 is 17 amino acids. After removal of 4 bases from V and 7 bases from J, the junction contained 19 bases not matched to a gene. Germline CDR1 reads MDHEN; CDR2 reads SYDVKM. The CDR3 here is CASSSAGGGSGEREQYV. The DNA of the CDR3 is TGTGCCAGCAGTTCGGCTGGGGGGGGGAGCGGTGAGCGTGAGCAGTACGTC.

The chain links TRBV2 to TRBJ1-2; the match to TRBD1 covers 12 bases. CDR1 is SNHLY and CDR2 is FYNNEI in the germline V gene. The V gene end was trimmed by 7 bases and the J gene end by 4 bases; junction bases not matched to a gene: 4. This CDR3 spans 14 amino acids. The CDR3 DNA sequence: TGTGCCAGCACTAGGGACAGGGGGCCCTATGGCTACACCTTC. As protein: CASTRDRGPYGYTF.

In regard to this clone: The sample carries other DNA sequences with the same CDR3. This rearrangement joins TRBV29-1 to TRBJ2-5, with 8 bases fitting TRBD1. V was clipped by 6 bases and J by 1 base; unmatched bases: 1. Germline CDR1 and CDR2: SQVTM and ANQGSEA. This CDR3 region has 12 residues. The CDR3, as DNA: TGCAGCGTAGGACAGGGCCAAGAGACCCAGTACTTC. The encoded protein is CSVGQGQETQYF.

This CDR3 reads CASSLALGTVYNEQFF. The DNA of the CDR3 is TGTGCCAGCAGCTTAGCCTTGGGGACAGTCTACAATGAGCAGTTCTTC. The gene calls are TRBV7-2 and TRBJ2-1; 7 bases are a match to TRBD1. Germline CDR1 reads SGHTA; CDR2 reads FQGNSA. With V trimmed by 0 bases and J by 3 bases, 5 bases remained unmatched. CDR3 length: 16 amino acids.

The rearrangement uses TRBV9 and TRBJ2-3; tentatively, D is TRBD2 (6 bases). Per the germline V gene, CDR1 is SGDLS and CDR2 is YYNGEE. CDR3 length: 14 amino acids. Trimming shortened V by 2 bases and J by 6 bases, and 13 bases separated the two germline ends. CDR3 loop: CASSVDWGEDTQYF. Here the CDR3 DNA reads TGTGCCAGCAGCGTGGACTGGGGGGAGGATACGCAGTATTTT.

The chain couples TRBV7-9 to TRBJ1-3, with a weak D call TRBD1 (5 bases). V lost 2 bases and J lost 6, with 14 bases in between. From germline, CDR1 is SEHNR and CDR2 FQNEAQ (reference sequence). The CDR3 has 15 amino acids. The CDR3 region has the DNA TGTGCCAGCAGCTTAAGCGACAGAACGGAAAACACCATATATTTT. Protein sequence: CASSLSDRTENTIYF.

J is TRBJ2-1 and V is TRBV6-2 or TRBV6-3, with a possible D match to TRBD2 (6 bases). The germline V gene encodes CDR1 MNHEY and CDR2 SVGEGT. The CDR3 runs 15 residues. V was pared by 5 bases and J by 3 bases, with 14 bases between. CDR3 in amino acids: CASSEGLPIYNEQFF. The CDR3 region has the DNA TGTGCCAGCAGTGAGGGACTCCCGATCTACAATGAGCAGTTCTTC.

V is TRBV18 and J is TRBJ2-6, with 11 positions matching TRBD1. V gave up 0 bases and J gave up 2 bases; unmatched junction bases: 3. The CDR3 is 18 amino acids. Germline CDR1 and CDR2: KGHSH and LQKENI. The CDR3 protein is CASSPPLGQGAGANVLTF. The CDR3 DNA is TGTGCCAGCTCACCACCGCTGGGACAGGGGGCTGGGGCCAACGTCCTGACTTTC.

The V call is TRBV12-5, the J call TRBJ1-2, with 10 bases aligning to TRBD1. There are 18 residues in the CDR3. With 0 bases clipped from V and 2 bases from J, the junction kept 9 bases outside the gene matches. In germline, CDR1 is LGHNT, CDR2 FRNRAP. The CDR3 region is CASGLVNRGQGGNYGYTF. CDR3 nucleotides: TGTGCTAGTGGTTTGGTAAACCGAGGACAGGGGGGAAACTATGGCTACACCTTC.

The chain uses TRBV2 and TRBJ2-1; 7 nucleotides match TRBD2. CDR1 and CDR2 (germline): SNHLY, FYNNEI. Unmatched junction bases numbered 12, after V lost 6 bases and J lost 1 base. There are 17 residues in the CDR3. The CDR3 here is CASRAWLAAQSYNEQFF. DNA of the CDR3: TGTGCCAGCAGGGCCTGGCTAGCGGCTCAATCCTACAATGAGCAGTTCTTC.

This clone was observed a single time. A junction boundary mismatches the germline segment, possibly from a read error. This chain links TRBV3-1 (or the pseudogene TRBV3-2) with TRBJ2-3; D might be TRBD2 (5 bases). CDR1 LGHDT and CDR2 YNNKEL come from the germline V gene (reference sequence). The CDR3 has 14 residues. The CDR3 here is CASTQRGSEDTQYF. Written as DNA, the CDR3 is TGTGCCAGCACCCAACGGGGTTCTGAGGATACGCAGTATTTT.

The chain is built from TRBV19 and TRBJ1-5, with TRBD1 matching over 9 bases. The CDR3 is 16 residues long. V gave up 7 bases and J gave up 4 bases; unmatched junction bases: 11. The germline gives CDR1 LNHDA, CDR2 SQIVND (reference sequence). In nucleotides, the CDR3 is TGTGCCAGTATGGACAGGGGTCGTTGGAGTAATCAGCCCCAGCATTTT. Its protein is CASMDRGRWSNQPQHF.

This CDR3 is CASSIGTVTDTQYF. The CDR3, as DNA: TGTGCCAGCAGCATCGGGACAGTCACAGATACGCAGTATTTT. The rearrangement links TRBV9 to TRBJ2-3; 7 bases are shared with TRBD1. In germline, CDR1 is SGDLS, CDR2 YYNGEE. This CDR3 comprises 14 residues. Unmatched junction bases numbered 4, after V lost 4 bases and J lost 2 bases.

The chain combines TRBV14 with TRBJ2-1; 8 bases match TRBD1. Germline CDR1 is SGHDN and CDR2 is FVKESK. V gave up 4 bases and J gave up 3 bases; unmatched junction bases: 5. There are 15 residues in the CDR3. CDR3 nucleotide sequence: TGTGCCAGCAGCCTGACAGGGGCCCTCTACAATGAGCAGTTCTTC. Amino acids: CASSLTGALYNEQFF.

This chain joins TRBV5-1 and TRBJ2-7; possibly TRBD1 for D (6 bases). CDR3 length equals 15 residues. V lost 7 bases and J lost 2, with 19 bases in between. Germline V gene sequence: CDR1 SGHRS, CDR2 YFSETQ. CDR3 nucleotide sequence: TGCGCCAGCGACCAAGAACAGGGCCAGCCCTACGAGCAGTACGTC. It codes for CASDQEQGQPYEQYV.

The CDR3 DNA is TGCGCCAGCAGGGATGGAAGCGGTTCCTACGAGCAGTACTTC. It encodes CASRDGSGSYEQYF. The V gene is TRBV10-2, the J gene TRBJ2-7, with D perhaps TRBD2 (5 bases). The V end was cut by 6 bases, the J end by 1 base, with 13 bases between. Germline CDR1 is WSHSY and CDR2 is SAAADI. This CDR3 has 14 residues.

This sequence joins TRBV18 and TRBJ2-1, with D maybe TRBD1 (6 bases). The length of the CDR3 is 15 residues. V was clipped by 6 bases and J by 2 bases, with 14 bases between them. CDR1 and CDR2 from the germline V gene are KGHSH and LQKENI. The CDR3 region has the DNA TGTGCCAGCTCGCTACAGGGTGGGACCTACAATGAGCAGTTCTTC. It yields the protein CASSLQGGTYNEQFF.